This TCR beta chain was captured in a study of blood T cell repertoires in COVID-19. Study-level background: Collection of acute and convalescent COVID-19 samples took place in the United States, Italy and Spain.

There are 19 residues in the CDR3. The J segment lost 4 bases and the V segment lost 3 bases, leaving 20 bases of the junction unmatched. Per the germline V gene, CDR1 is KGHSH and CDR2 is LQKENI. Assay used: immunoSEQ multiplex PCR; TCRdb lists only in-frame clones, some missing. There are a few hundred thousand clones in the sample; more than 75% occur only once, and about 13% lies in the top ten. Input material: peripheral blood. V usage is TRBV18 and J usage is TRBJ1-2; 7 bases fit TRBD1. The clonotype originates from a human donor in a cohort sampled during active COVID-19. This CDR3 is CASSPDPRDSEVGIYGYTF. In DNA form, the CDR3 reads TGTGCCAGCTCACCGGACCCCCGGGACAGTGAAGTGGGCATCTATGGCTACACCTTC.